This T cell receptor beta chain was recovered during a study of control samples from healthy donors and cancer patients. The germline gives CDR1 KGHDR, CDR2 SFDVKD. The CDR3 is 18 residues long. J gave up 9 bases and V 5 bases, and 14 bases lay outside the gene matches. Method: immunoSEQ multiplex PCR; TCRdb's copy keeps in-frame clones and lacks some. This sample has about 130,000 clones, with roughly 92% found just once. The receptor's source is a man of 80 years or more with head and neck cancer. The rearrangement links TRBV24-1 to TRBJ2-1; 14 positions agree with TRBD2. Sequenced material: PBMCs. CDR3 sequence: CATSGEPGLAGELGEQFF. The CDR3 DNA is TGTGCCACCAGTGGAGAGCCGGGACTAGCGGGAGAGCTAGGTGAGCAGTTCTTC.